These 15 T cell receptor beta chains share one sample of origin, sequenced in a study of tissue T cells after allogeneic stem cell transplantation (dated by TCRdb to between 2020 and 2023). What this sample's time point label stands for: mouse harvest day 7 after allogeneic transplant. Each mouse graft, delivered by tail vein injection, combined 10^6 splenic CD5+ T cells with 10^7 T-cell-depleted bone marrow cells. The library was prepared using the immunoSEQ multiplex PCR assay. TCRdb's version of the immuneACCESS table is confined to in-frame rearrangements and falls short of the full clone set. An unresolved V gene accounts for under half of the shortfall where checked; the remainder is of unknown origin. A total of a few thousand clones appear in this sample, more than 40% of them only once. Of the sample, approximately 5% falls within the top ten clones. The source material was gut tissue. These receptors came from a female BALB/c mouse given C57BL/6 T cells with graft-versus-host disease after an allogeneic hematopoietic cell transplant.

In regard to this clone: Gene names are the mouse ones. The read comes to an end 1 residue before the CDR3 does, leaving the germline J gene to fill in the end. The V call is TRBV3, the J call TRBJ2-4, with D perhaps matching TRBD1 or TRBD2 (5 bases each). This CDR3 spans 13 amino acids. V lost 5 bases, J lost 3 bases, and 9 bases lay in between. CDR1 and CDR2 from the germline V gene are SNHLY and FYNGKV (reference sequence). Here the CDR3 reads CASSPGDQNTLYF. Incomplete CDR3 DNA: TGTGCCAGCAGCCCCGGGGACCAAAACACCTTGTAC.

With respect to this clone: All gene names here are mouse names. The CDR3 end falls 1 residue outside the read, so it is completed with the germline J gene. This chain links TRBV12-2 with TRBJ1-5; D is possibly TRBD1 (5 bases). V was cut by 2 bases and J by 1 base, with 5 bases left in between. CDR1 and CDR2 from the germline V gene are SGHLS and HYDKME. The CDR3 sequence is 13 residues long. The CDR3 spells CASSRGNNQAPLF. The DNA read from the CDR3 is TGTGCCAGCTCTCGGGGGAACAACCAGGCTCCGCTT.

Turning to this clone: Gene names and germline match the mouse. The CDR3 extends 1 residue past the end of the read, so its final part is completed from the germline J gene. The chain is built from TRBV5 and TRBJ1-1; 9 bases map to TRBD1. The CDR3 spans 16 residues. From germline, CDR1 is LGHNA and CDR2 YNLKQL (reference sequence). The V and J ends lost 0 bases and 0 bases, in that order; junction bases with no gene match: 2. The CDR3 reads CASSQEDRGANTEVFF. CDR3 bases read: TGTGCCAGCAGCCAAGAAGACAGGGGGGCAAACACAGAAGTCTTC.

Of note for this clone: Gene names and germline match the mouse. The sequenced fragment ends 1 residue before the CDR3 boundary, so the rest is inferred from the germline J gene. The J gene is TRBJ1-4, the V gene TRBV12-2; D gene ambiguous. The V and J ends lost 3 bases and 0 bases respectively, with 7 bases between them. Germline V gene lookup returns CDR1 SGHLS and CDR2 HYDKME. The CDR3 sequence is 14 residues long. The CDR3 loop is CASSYSLSNERLFF. CDR3 DNA (partial): TGTGCCAGCTCTTACAGCCTTTCCAACGAAAGATTATTT.

Concerning this clone itself: Any gene name here is a mouse gene name. The CDR3 end is not reached by the read, which stops 1 residue before it; the germline J gene fills it in. The chain combines TRBV12-2 with TRBJ2-1; 11 bases align to TRBD2. The CDR3 spans 15 residues. The germline V gene has CDR1 SGHLS and CDR2 HYDKME. Trimming cost V 2 bases and J 10 bases; bases outside gene matches: 9. The CDR3 region is CASSPNWGGVDEQFF. CDR3 bases read: TGTGCCAGCTCTCCTAACTGGGGGGGCGTTGACGAGCAGTTC.

This clone was picked up a small number of times. Gene names refer to mouse genes. Partial CDR3 DNA: TGTGCCAGCAGTCTCAGGGGGGCGAGGGAACAGTAC. Translated: CASSLRGAREQY. The CDR3 in its entirety is CASSLRGAREQYF. This chain uses TRBV26 with TRBJ2-7; D tentatively reads TRBD1 or TRBD2 (7 bases each). The observed sequence ends 1 residue before the CDR3 terminus, with the missing tail filled in from the germline J gene. The V end was cut by 3 bases, the J end by 7 bases, with 13 bases between. CDR1 and CDR2 from the germline V gene are KGHPV and FQNQEV (reference sequence). This CDR3 is built from 13 residues. The whole variable domain, remainder taken from reference TRBV26 and TRBJ2-7, is NSKVIQTPRYLVKGQGQKAKMRCIPEKGHPVVFWYQQNKNNEFKFLINFQNQEVLQQIDMTEKRFSAECPSNSPCSLEIQSSEAGDSALYLCASSLRGAREQYFGPGTRLTVL.

A note on this clone: Gene names are the mouse ones. The CDR3 is cut off 1 residue early in the read; its end comes from the germline J gene. V usage is TRBV1 and J usage is TRBJ1-4; 12 nucleotides align to TRBD1. Unmatched junction bases numbered 1, after V lost 2 bases and J lost 3 bases. The CDR3 sequence is 16 residues long. CDR1 is NSQYPW and CDR2 is LRSPGD in the germline V gene (reference sequence). The part of the CDR3 DNA that was read is TGCACCTGCAGTGCACGGGACAGGGGGCCCAACGAAAGATTATTT. Residues: CTCSARDRGPNERLF. The complete CDR3 protein is CTCSARDRGPNERLFF.

This clone was counted between two and nine times. Gene names follow the mouse nomenclature. The read ends 1 residue before the CDR3 terminus; that terminus is restored from the germline J gene. Other DNA sequences in the sample encode the same CDR3. The rearrangement links TRBV26 to TRBJ1-1; no clear D gene. CDR1 and CDR2 from the germline V gene are KGHPV and FQNQEV (reference sequence). The V end lost 2 bases, the J end lost 1 base, and 2 bases lay between the germline ends. CDR3 size: 12 residues. CDR3 DNA, as far as it was read: TGTGCCAGCAGTCTGGGGAACACAGAAGTCTTC. Residues: CASSLGNTEVF. The entire CDR3 reads CASSLGNTEVFF.

This clone was seen only a few times. Gene names are mouse gene names. Here the CDR3 reads CASSLGGREQYF. The sequenced CDR3 bases are TGTGCCAGCAGTCTAGGGGGCAGGGAACAGTAC. The chain links TRBV26 to TRBJ2-7, with a weak D call TRBD1 (7 bases). The observed sequence ends 1 residue before the CDR3 terminus, with the missing tail filled in from the germline J gene. Deletions cut 3 bases from V and 7 bases from J, with 10 bases between. There are 12 residues in the CDR3. The germline gives CDR1 KGHPV, CDR2 FQNQEV (reference sequence).

This clone was seen a single time. Genes and germline are mouse. The read terminates 1 residue before the CDR3 end, so the remaining end is supplied by the germline J gene. The chain recombines TRBV13-1 with TRBJ2-5; 10 bases match TRBD1. With 4 bases clipped from V and 6 bases from J, the junction kept 5 bases outside the gene matches. CDR3 length equals 14 residues. Germline lookup yields CDR1 NSHNY and CDR2 SYGAGN. Here the CDR3 reads CASSSGTGVDTQYF. The CDR3 DNA, read in part, is TGTGCCAGCAGTTCCGGGACAGGGGTTGACACCCAGTAC.

Details on this clone: Mouse names are used for the genes. From the germline J gene comes the end of the CDR3, since the read stops 1 residue before it. V gene TRBV23 combines with J gene TRBJ2-3. The length of the CDR3 is 15 residues. CDR1 and CDR2 from the germline V gene are KGHTA and FQNQQP. The sequenced CDR3 bases are TGCTCCAGCAGTCGCCCCCGGGGGTCTGCAGAAACGCTGTAT. This gives the protein CSSSRPRGSAETLY. The entire CDR3 protein reads CSSSRPRGSAETLYF.

Comment on this clone: Mouse names are used for the genes. The read halts 1 residue ahead of the CDR3 end, with the missing end drawn from the germline J gene. The chain uses TRBV14 and TRBJ2-1; 8 bases are a match to TRBD1. This CDR3 is 15 amino acids long. The V and J ends lost 4 bases and 4 bases, in that order; junction bases with no gene match: 7. Germline V gene data show CDR1 as SGHDT and CDR2 as FRDEAV. CDR3 region: CASSRTGRFYAEQFF. The part of the CDR3 DNA that was read is TGTGCCAGCAGTCGGACAGGGAGATTTTATGCTGAGCAGTTC.

This clone appeared a single time. The gene names here belong to mouse. The CDR3 end falls 1 residue outside the read, so it is completed with the germline J gene. The chain is built from TRBV31 and TRBJ1-6; maybe TRBD1 (5 bases). TRBJ1-6 is classed as an ORF, of uncertain function. The CDR3 is 14 residues long. The ends were cut back, 5 bases at V and 3 bases at J, with 11 bases in the middle. Germline CDR1 reads GKSSPN; CDR2 reads SITVG. CDR3 bases read: TGTGCCTGGGAGGGCAGGGACTATAATTCGCCCCTCTAC. This gives the protein CAWEGRDYNSPLY. The whole CDR3 region reads CAWEGRDYNSPLYF.

Details on this clone: All gene names here are mouse names. The read gets to within 1 residue of the CDR3 end, and the germline J gene fills in the rest. This chain joins TRBV26 and TRBJ2-4; tentatively, D is TRBD1 or TRBD2 (6 bases each). Trimming took off 2 bases at V and 8 bases at J, with 11 bases between the two ends. The CDR3 runs to 13 residues. Germline-derived CDR1 and CDR2 are KGHPV and FQNQEV (reference sequence). The CDR3 spells CASSLGGAFTLYF. CDR3 DNA, as far as it was read: TGTGCCAGCAGTCTGGGGGGCGCGTTCACCTTGTAC.

For this clone: The listed genes are named as in mouse. The sequence runs out 1 residue before the end of the CDR3; the remainder is reconstructed from the germline J gene. The chain combines TRBV24 with TRBJ1-3, with D perhaps matching TRBD1 (6 bases). The CDR3 is 15 residues long. With 4 bases removed from V and 0 bases from J, the gap between germline ends came to 10 bases. Looked up from germline, CDR1 is KGHTA and CDR2 is FRNEEI. The CDR3 here is CASSQGGYSGNTLYF. The CDR3 DNA, read in part, is TGTGCCAGCAGTCAGGGGGGATATTCTGGAAATACGCTCTAT.